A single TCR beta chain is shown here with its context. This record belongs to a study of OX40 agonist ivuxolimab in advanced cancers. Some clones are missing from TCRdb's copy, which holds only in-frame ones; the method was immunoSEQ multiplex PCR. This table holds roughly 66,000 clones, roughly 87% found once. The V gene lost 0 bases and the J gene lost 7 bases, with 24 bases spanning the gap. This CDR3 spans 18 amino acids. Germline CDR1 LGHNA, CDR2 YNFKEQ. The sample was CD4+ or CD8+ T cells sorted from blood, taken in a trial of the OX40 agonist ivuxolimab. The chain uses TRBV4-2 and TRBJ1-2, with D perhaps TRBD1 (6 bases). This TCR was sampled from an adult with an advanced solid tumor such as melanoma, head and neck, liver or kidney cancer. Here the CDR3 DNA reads TGTGCCAGCAGCCAAGAGGGGACTTCGGGACACGGGCCACTTGGCTACACCTTC. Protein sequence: CASSQEGTSGHGPLGYTF.